The sequence of this T cell receptor beta chain was determined in a study of OX40 agonist ivuxolimab in advanced cancers. The data were produced by immunoSEQ multiplex PCR, yet TCRdb's version contains in-frame clones alone and is incomplete. Of over 100,000 clones detected, over 75% appear once; the ten largest clones hold 0.55%. The germline V and J ends were trimmed by 6 bases and 8 bases, with 17 bases remaining between them. CDR1 and CDR2 (germline): SGHRS, YFSETQ. The CDR3 sequence is 14 residues long. The rearrangement links TRBV5-1 to TRBJ1-4, with a tentative D call TRBD1 (5 bases). The starting material was CD4+ or CD8+ T cells sorted from blood, obtained in a trial of the OX40 agonist ivuxolimab. This TCR was recovered from an adult with an advanced solid tumor such as melanoma, head and neck, liver or kidney cancer. In DNA form, the CDR3 reads TGCGCCAGCAACCCTGGGGGGATTGGCGAAAAACTGTTTTTT. Translated, it gives CASNPGGIGEKLFF.